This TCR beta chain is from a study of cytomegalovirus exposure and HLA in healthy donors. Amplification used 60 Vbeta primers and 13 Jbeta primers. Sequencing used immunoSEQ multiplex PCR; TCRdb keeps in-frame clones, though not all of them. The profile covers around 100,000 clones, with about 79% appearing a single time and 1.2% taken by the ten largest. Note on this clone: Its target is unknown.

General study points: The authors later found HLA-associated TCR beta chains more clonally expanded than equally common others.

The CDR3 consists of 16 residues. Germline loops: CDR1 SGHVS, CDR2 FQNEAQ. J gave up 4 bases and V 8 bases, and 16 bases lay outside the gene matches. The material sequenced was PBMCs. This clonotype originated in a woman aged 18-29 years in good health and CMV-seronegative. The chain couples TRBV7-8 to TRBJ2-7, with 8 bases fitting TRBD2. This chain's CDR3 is CASEPEAGTRFYEQYF. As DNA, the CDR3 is TGTGCCAGCGAGCCCGAGGCCGGGACTAGGTTTTACGAGCAGTACTTC.